Below, 29 T cell receptor beta chains from the same sample are listed, as sequenced in a study of OX40 agonist ivuxolimab in advanced cancers. Here immunoSEQ multiplex PCR was the method, and the copy in TCRdb shows in-frame clones only, minus some. Of about 20,000 clones listed, roughly 90% are singletons. Sequencing used CD4+ or CD8+ T cells sorted from blood, obtained in a trial of the OX40 agonist ivuxolimab. The receptor source for this set is an adult with an advanced solid tumor such as melanoma, head and neck, liver or kidney cancer.

This clone was observed a single time. The chain recombines TRBV27 with TRBJ2-2; TRBD2 matches at 9 bases. Germline CDR1 reads MNHEY; CDR2 reads SMNVEV (reference sequence). J gave up 4 bases and V 0 bases, and 6 bases lay outside the gene matches. The CDR3 runs to 17 residues. CDR3 nucleotide sequence: TGTGCCAGCAGTTTATCCGCTAGCGGGACCGGCACCGGGGAGCTGTTTTTT. This encodes CASSLSASGTGTGELFF.

V is TRBV7-2 and J is TRBJ2-3; 14 bases map to TRBD2. CDR3 size: 18 residues. Per the germline V gene, CDR1 is SGHTA and CDR2 is FQGNSA. J gave up 2 bases and V 5 bases, and 9 bases lay outside the gene matches. The CDR3 here is CASSLSGLAGGYTDTQYF. The CDR3 DNA reads as TGTGCCAGCAGCCTTAGCGGACTAGCGGGAGGATACACAGATACGCAGTATTTT.

V and J are TRBV27 and TRBJ2-7, with 14 bases aligning to TRBD2. The CDR3 consists of 16 residues. The J segment lost 4 bases and the V segment lost 4 bases, leaving 6 bases of the junction unmatched. The germline V gene has CDR1 MNHEY and CDR2 SMNVEV (reference sequence). The CDR3 nucleotides read TGTGCCAGCAGTTCCCAGAGGACTAGCGGGGGGTACGAGCAGTACTTC. This sequence encodes CASSSQRTSGGYEQYF.

This clone was observed a handful of times. In nucleotides, the CDR3 is TGTGCCAGCAGTGAATTCTGGGGTGGCAATCAGCCCCAGCATTTT. Encoded protein: CASSEFWGGNQPQHF. The chain couples TRBV6-1 to TRBJ1-5; D remains unclear. The CDR3 has 15 residues. The V end lost 2 bases, the J end lost 2 bases, and 10 bases lay between the germline ends. Germline V gene sequence: CDR1 MNHNS, CDR2 SASEGT.

The chain employs TRBV19 and TRBJ2-7, with D perhaps TRBD2 (6 bases). This CDR3 spans 13 amino acids. The germline V gene has CDR1 LNHDA and CDR2 SQIVND (reference sequence). V was pared by 5 bases and J by 3 bases, with 11 bases between. CDR3 in DNA: TGTGCCAGTAGTCCGGGACTTAACTACGAGCAGTACTTC. Translated: CASSPGLNYEQYF.

In DNA form, the CDR3 reads TGTGCCAGCAGCTTAGGCGGGATGAATGCAGATACGCAGTATTTT. This encodes CASSLGGMNADTQYF. The chain employs TRBV13 and TRBJ2-3; TRBD2 might be the D (5 bases). V dropped 0 bases and J dropped 4 bases, with 11 bases sitting between them. The CDR3 totals 15 residues. Germline-derived CDR1 and CDR2 are PRHDT and FYEKMQ (reference sequence).

The chain couples TRBV28 to TRBJ2-7, with TRBD1 matching over 7 bases. Per the germline V gene, CDR1 is MDHEN and CDR2 is SYDVKM. The CDR3 sequence is 14 residues long. Trimming took 3 bases from V and 2 from J; bases not matched to a gene: 4. The CDR3 region has the DNA TGTGCCAGCAGTTTCTGGGGGACAGCCTACGAGCAGTACTTC. It specifies CASSFWGTAYEQYF.

The chain is built from TRBV4-3 and TRBJ2-3; 11 bases are a match to TRBD2. The CDR3 contains 19 residues. CDR1 and CDR2 (germline): LGHNA, YSLEER. The ends lost 0 bases at V and 0 bases at J; junction bases unmatched: 8. CDR3 coding DNA: TGCGCCAGCAGCCAAGAAGGTTGGACTAGCGGGTCTAGCACAGATACGCAGTATTTT. It yields the protein CASSQEGWTSGSSTDTQYF.

This clone was seen a single time. The chain carries TRBV19 and TRBJ2-3, with TRBD1 matching over 8 bases. This CDR3 contains 13 residues. Per the germline V gene, CDR1 is LNHDA and CDR2 is SQIVND (reference sequence). V lost 5 bases and J lost 8; bases outside the gene matches: 6. Written as DNA, the CDR3 is TGTGCCAGTAGTCAGCCAGACAGGGGTACGCAGTATTTT. Encoded protein: CASSQPDRGTQYF.

The V and J genes are TRBV9 and TRBJ2-1; perhaps TRBD1 as D (6 bases). Trimming left V 3 bases short and J 8 bases short, with 9 bases between. Germline V lookup: CDR1 SGDLS, CDR2 YYNGEE. CDR3 size: 12 residues. DNA for the CDR3: TGTGCCAGCAGCGAACAGGGCGATGAGCAGTTCTTC. Protein product: CASSEQGDEQFF.

V gene TRBV11-2 combines with J gene TRBJ2-5; TRBD1 agrees at 7 bases. This CDR3 comprises 15 residues. V gave up 4 bases and J gave up 9 bases; unmatched junction bases: 14. CDR1 and CDR2 (germline): SGHAT, FQNNGV. The CDR3 DNA reads TGTGCCAGCAGCTCGACAGGGTCACCGATGGAGGCCCAGTACTTC. Amino acids: CASSSTGSPMEAQYF.

The gene calls are TRBV4-2 and TRBJ2-7, with D perhaps TRBD2 (5 bases). The germline CDR1 and CDR2 sequences are LGHNA and YNFKEQ. The CDR3 consists of 17 residues. The V end lost 0 bases, the J end lost 0 bases, and 15 bases lay between the germline ends. The CDR3 loop reads CASSQEIVYAGSYEQYF. The CDR3 DNA reads TGTGCCAGCAGCCAAGAGATAGTATACGCGGGCTCCTACGAGCAGTACTTC.

The chain is built from TRBV27 and TRBJ2-1; TRBD2 agrees at 13 bases. This CDR3 comprises 19 residues. The germline gives CDR1 MNHEY, CDR2 SMNVEV (reference sequence). Trimming removed 6 bases from V and 0 bases from J; junction bases left unmatched: 11. CDR3 nucleotide sequence: TGTGCCAGCAGCCAACGCCCGGGACTAGCGGGACGCTCCTACAATGAGCAGTTCTTC. The encoded protein is CASSQRPGLAGRSYNEQFF.

As regards this clone: The sample contains more than one DNA sequence encoding this CDR3. The chain has TRBV30 and TRBJ2-7, with 8 bases that match TRBD2. Per germline, CDR1 GTSNPN and CDR2 SVGIG (reference sequence). This CDR3 has 14 amino acids. J gave up 2 bases and V 5 bases, and 8 bases lay outside the gene matches. The CDR3 sequence: CAWSRTGGPYEQYF. CDR3 in DNA: TGTGCCTGGTCTCGAACGGGAGGGCCCTACGAGCAGTACTTC.

The chain carries TRBV10-2 and TRBJ1-1, with D possibly TRBD1 on 5 matching bases. The CDR3 spans 14 residues. Germline V gene sequence: CDR1 WSHSY, CDR2 SAAADI. The V end was cut by 3 bases, the J end by 5 bases, with 13 bases between. The CDR3 bases are TGCGCCAGCAGTGAAGGGGACGGTTATACTGAAGCTTTCTTT. Its translation: CASSEGDGYTEAFF.

A note on this clone: Different DNA sequences within this sample yield the same CDR3. V and J are TRBV19 and TRBJ1-1; D gene ambiguous. Germline V CDR1 and CDR2: LNHDA, SQIVND (reference sequence). CDR3 length: 14 residues. V shed 0 bases and J shed 1 base, with 6 bases lying between them. In nucleotides, the CDR3 is TGTGCCAGTAGTATAGAATGGGAGAACACTGAAGCTTTCTTT. As protein: CASSIEWENTEAFF.

The chain links TRBV9 to TRBJ1-4; D remains ambiguous. This CDR3 has 14 residues. With 3 bases removed from V and 5 bases from J, the gap between germline ends came to 11 bases. Germline V gene lookup returns CDR1 SGDLS and CDR2 YYNGEE. The CDR3, as DNA: TGTGCCAGCAGCGGACCGGGTGGGAATGAAAAACTGTTTTTT. Its translation is CASSGPGGNEKLFF.

By share, this clone ranks as large. The rearrangement links TRBV19 to TRBJ2-7; weak D call: TRBD2 (6 bases). Germline V gene sequence: CDR1 LNHDA, CDR2 SQIVND (reference sequence). CDR3 size: 14 residues. Trimming left V 3 bases short and J 3 bases short, with 12 bases between. CDR3 region: CASSITGLIYEQYF. CDR3 sequence (DNA): TGTGCCAGTAGTATCACGGGACTGATCTACGAGCAGTACTTC.

In this sample, this clone turned up once. The rearrangement joins TRBV5-5 to TRBJ1-1; the D is unclear. Germline V gene sequence: CDR1 SGHKS, CDR2 YYEKEE (reference sequence). The CDR3 extends over 13 amino acids. V was cut by 5 bases and J by 4 bases, with 12 bases left in between. The CDR3 nucleotides are TGTGCCAGCAGTTCTGGGTTCGCCACTGAAGCTTTCTTT. As protein: CASSSGFATEAFF.

The rearrangement joins TRBV5-6 to TRBJ1-5, with D possibly TRBD1 on 6 matching bases. The germline gives CDR1 SGHDT, CDR2 YYEEEE. Trimming took 4 bases from V and 4 from J, leaving 21 bases between them. The CDR3 is 17 residues long. CDR3 amino acids: CASSRGRIQGPNQPQHF. The CDR3 nucleotides are TGTGCCAGCAGCCGCGGACGGATCCAGGGGCCTAATCAGCCCCAGCATTTT.

This clone turned up a few times. This chain uses TRBV7-9 with TRBJ1-4; D perhaps matches TRBD1 (6 bases). V lost 2 bases and J 4 bases, leaving 17 bases between the germline ends. Germline V gene data show CDR1 as SEHNR and CDR2 as FQNEAQ (reference sequence). The CDR3 totals 17 residues. CDR3 sequence: CASSLWVGGRSNEKLFF. The CDR3 nucleotides read TGTGCCAGCAGCTTATGGGTCGGGGGCCGGAGTAATGAAAAACTGTTTTTT. Supplemented by reference TRBV7-9 and TRBJ1-4, the full variable domain reads DTGVSQNPRHKITKRGQNVTFRCDPISEHNRLYWYRQTLGQGPEFLTYFQNEAQLEKSRLLSDRFSAERPKGSFSTLEIQRTEQGDSAMYLCASSLWVGGRSNEKLFFGSGTQLSVL.

V and J are TRBV6-5 and TRBJ1-1, with D unclear. Germline CDR1 reads MNHEY; CDR2 reads SVGAGI. V was pared by 2 bases and J by 1 base, with 14 bases between. The CDR3 is made up of 16 amino acids. The CDR3, as DNA: TGTGCCAGCAGTTACAAGGGAGGATACGCGAACACTGAAGCTTTCTTT. Protein product: CASSYKGGYANTEAFF.

The genes are TRBV4-1 and TRBJ2-7; the match to TRBD1 covers 7 bases. After removal of 3 bases from V and 3 bases from J, the junction contained 5 bases not matched to a gene. Germline CDR1 reads MGHRA; CDR2 reads YSYEKL. The CDR3 loop spans 14 amino acids. The DNA of the CDR3 is TGCGCCAGCAGCCATACCGGGACAGACTACGAGCAGTACTTC. Residues: CASSHTGTDYEQYF.

The chain joins TRBV18 to TRBJ2-1; no reliable D call. The CDR3 spans 11 residues. V was pared by 2 bases and J by 8 bases, with 4 bases between. From germline, CDR1 is KGHSH and CDR2 LQKENI. DNA of the CDR3: TGTGCCAGCTCACCATCGCATGAGCAGTTCTTC. Translating gives CASSPSHEQFF.

CDR3 sequence: CASSLLGGGSNQPQHF. The CDR3 bases are TGTGCCAGCAGTTTACTGGGGGGAGGGAGCAATCAGCCCCAGCATTTT. This chain connects TRBV28 to TRBJ1-5, with D perhaps TRBD1 (5 bases). Per the germline V gene, CDR1 is MDHEN and CDR2 is SYDVKM. Trimming cost V 2 bases and J 1 base, with 12 bases left between them. The length of the CDR3 is 16 residues.

This chain connects TRBV11-2 to TRBJ2-7; D gene uncertain. Germline V gives CDR1 SGHAT, CDR2 FQNNGV. V was clipped by 5 bases and J by 3 bases, with 14 bases between them. The CDR3 is 14 amino acids. CDR3 protein: CASSPPGSGYEQYF. The CDR3 DNA is TGTGCCAGCAGCCCCCCGGGTTCGGGCTACGAGCAGTACTTC.

CDR3 amino acids: CASSSILEGGTYEQYF. The CDR3 bases are TGTGCCAGCAGTTCGATCCTAGAGGGAGGCACCTACGAGCAGTACTTC. V is TRBV6-5 and J is TRBJ2-7, with D maybe TRBD2 (6 bases). Germline V gene data show CDR1 as MNHEY and CDR2 as SVGAGI. Trimming pared 4 bases from V and 2 bases from J, leaving 18 bases between. This CDR3 spans 16 amino acids.

V gene TRBV2 combines with J gene TRBJ2-1; D might be TRBD1 (8 bases). Between the trimmed V and J ends, which lost 6 bases and 8 bases, there was a span of 23 bases. CDR3 length: 16 amino acids. CDR1 is SNHLY, CDR2 FYNNEI, per germline. The CDR3 DNA reads TGTGCCAGCAGCTCACATTATGGACAGGGAGGGGATGAGCAGTTCTTC. This translates into CASSSHYGQGGDEQFF. The entire variable domain, with the rest obtained from reference TRBV2 and TRBJ2-1, is as follows: EPEVTQTPSHQVTQMGQEVILRCVPISNHLYFYWYRQILGQKVEFLVSFYNNEISEKSEIFDDQFSVERPDGSNFTLKIRSTKLEDSAMYFCASSSHYGQGGDEQFFGPGTRLTVL.

The CDR3 nucleotides are TGTGCCAGCAGTGCCGGGTACGAGCAGTACTTC. This gives the protein CASSAGYEQYF. The chain recombines TRBV6-1 with TRBJ2-7; D gene ambiguous. Deletions cut 4 bases from V and 4 bases from J, with 5 bases between. Germline loops: CDR1 MNHNS, CDR2 SASEGT. This CDR3 region has 11 residues.